These 22 T cell receptor beta chains originate from one sample sequenced in a study of cytomegalovirus exposure and HLA in healthy donors. 13 Jbeta primers and 60 Vbeta primers were used for the PCR. Assay: immunoSEQ multiplex PCR; the TCRdb copy retains only in-frame clones and omits some. The table has roughly 290,000 clones, about four fifths seen once; the top ten hold more than 0.3%. The sample consisted of PBMCs. The receptor set was obtained from a girl aged 2-10 years in good health and CMV-seronegative.

The chain recombines TRBV6-5 with TRBJ1-2, with D possibly matching TRBD1 (6 bases). CDR3 length equals 14 residues. Per germline, CDR1 MNHEY and CDR2 SVGAGI. Trimming shortened V by 7 bases and J by 7 bases, and 19 bases separated the two germline ends. The chain's CDR3 is CASTEIQGGGGYTF. CDR3 DNA: TGTGCCAGCACCGAAATACAGGGCGGAGGTGGCTACACCTTC.

The V and J genes are TRBV28 and TRBJ1-1; 8 bases fit TRBD1. V shed 2 bases, J shed 3 bases, and the junction held 2 bases outside the gene matches. Germline V gene sequence: CDR1 MDHEN, CDR2 SYDVKM. This CDR3 region has 14 residues. The CDR3 sequence is CASSLQGADTEAFF. Here the CDR3 DNA reads TGTGCCAGCAGTTTACAGGGGGCGGACACTGAAGCTTTCTTT. Based on the CDR3 plus reference TRBV28 and TRBJ1-1, the full variable domain is DVKVTQSSRYLVKRTGEKVFLECVQDMDHENMFWYRQDPGLGLRLIYFSYDVKMKEKGDIPEGYSVSREKKERFSLILESASTNQTSMYLCASSLQGADTEAFFGQGTRLTVV.

The chain couples TRBV18 to TRBJ1-5; the D gene is possibly TRBD1 (6 bases). Germline-derived CDR1 and CDR2 are KGHSH and LQKENI. V was shortened by 3 bases and J by 3 bases, with 21 bases between the two germline ends. The CDR3 totals 18 residues. CDR3 amino acids: CASSPHYGTGQDNQPQHF. The CDR3 DNA reads TGTGCCAGCTCACCCCACTACGGGACGGGACAAGACAATCAGCCCCAGCATTTT.

The chain recombines TRBV4-1 with TRBJ2-4; 8 bases agree with TRBD2. The ends lost 0 bases at V and 2 bases at J; junction bases unmatched: 6. Per germline, CDR1 MGHRA and CDR2 YSYEKL. CDR3 length: 17 amino acids. CDR3 sequence reads: CASSQDRGGLTKNIQYF. In DNA form, the CDR3 reads TGCGCCAGCAGCCAAGACCGGGGGGGTCTTACCAAAAACATTCAGTACTTC.

This clone occurred a few times. The chain uses TRBV10-3 and TRBJ1-5; D call uncertain. The germline V and J ends were trimmed by 0 bases and 2 bases, with 11 bases remaining between them. Per the germline V gene, CDR1 is ENHRY and CDR2 is SYGVKD. CDR3 length equals 16 residues. CDR3: CAISESVVGGNQPQHF. The CDR3 nucleotides read TGTGCCATCAGTGAGTCTGTAGTGGGAGGCAATCAGCCCCAGCATTTT.

The chain joins TRBV9 to TRBJ1-6, with D maybe TRBD1 (5 bases). The CDR3 sequence is 15 residues long. Germline V gene sequence: CDR1 SGDLS, CDR2 YYNGEE. V was pared by 0 bases and J by 8 bases, with 12 bases between. The CDR3 coding sequence is TGTGCCAGCAGCGTAGACCCAGGGTTGGATTCACCCCTCCACTTT. Protein product: CASSVDPGLDSPLHF.

V and J are TRBV11-1 and TRBJ2-1; 9 nucleotides line up with TRBD2. CDR1 and CDR2 from the germline V gene are SGHAT and FQDESV (reference sequence). J lost 8 bases, V lost 3 bases, and 5 bases had no gene match. The CDR3 runs to 14 residues. This CDR3 is CASSLRGGVDEQFF. The CDR3 bases are TGTGCCAGCAGCTTGCGGGGGGGTGTGGATGAGCAGTTCTTC.

The table lists this clone with a count of one. The rearrangement uses TRBV7-9 and TRBJ2-7, with TRBD2 as a possible D gene (6 bases). CDR3 size: 14 residues. The V gene lost 3 bases and the J gene lost 1 base, with 10 bases spanning the gap. The V gene's germline CDR1 is SEHNR and CDR2 FQNEAQ (reference sequence). The CDR3 protein is CASSLTGVSYEQYF. DNA for the CDR3: TGTGCCAGCAGCTTGACGGGGGTATCCTACGAGCAGTACTTC.

The chain links TRBV6-4 to TRBJ2-6, with TRBD2 identical over 7 bases. The CDR3 length is 18 residues. Trimming at V came to 0 bases and at J to 4 bases, leaving 9 bases not matched to a gene. Germline V gives CDR1 MRHNA, CDR2 SNTAGT. This CDR3 is CASSDSGGIPTGANVLTF. In nucleotides, the CDR3 is TGTGCCAGCAGTGACTCGGGGGGGATTCCCACCGGGGCCAACGTCCTGACTTTC.

The V gene is TRBV19, the J gene TRBJ1-1; a possible D gene is TRBD1 (5 bases). V was cut by 9 bases and J by 4 bases, with 18 bases left in between. The CDR3 extends over 14 amino acids. CDR1 is LNHDA and CDR2 is SQIVND in the germline V gene (reference sequence). The CDR3 is CASKNGGEATEAFF. The CDR3 DNA reads TGTGCCAGCAAAAACGGGGGAGAGGCCACTGAAGCTTTCTTT.

This chain joins TRBV7-9 and TRBJ1-1; possibly TRBD1 for D (5 bases). V lost 1 base and J 6 bases, leaving 9 bases between the germline ends. The CDR3 has 13 amino acids. CDR1 and CDR2 from the germline V gene are SEHNR and FQNEAQ (reference sequence). CDR3 loop: CASSLGGGAEAFF. The CDR3 DNA is TGTGCCAGCAGCTTAGGGGGAGGGGCTGAAGCTTTCTTT.

The chain joins TRBV4-1 to TRBJ1-6; weak D call: TRBD1 (6 bases). V dropped 0 bases and J dropped 7 bases, with 19 bases sitting between them. CDR1 is MGHRA, CDR2 YSYEKL, per germline. The CDR3 sequence is 18 residues long. The CDR3 spells CASSQDGYWGRPNSPLHF. CDR3 nucleotide sequence: TGCGCCAGCAGCCAAGATGGGTACTGGGGGCGGCCCAATTCACCCCTCCACTTT.

The rearrangement uses TRBV19 and TRBJ1-1; D not certain. The germline V gene has CDR1 LNHDA and CDR2 SQIVND (reference sequence). The V and J ends lost 11 bases and 1 base respectively, with 17 bases between them. CDR3 length: 14 residues. CDR3 loop: CAGFSGRENTEAFF. In DNA, the CDR3 is TGTGCCGGCTTTTCTGGACGGGAGAACACTGAAGCTTTCTTT.

V gene TRBV6-5 combines with J gene TRBJ2-5; 8 bases are shared with TRBD1. Near its end, the DNA agrees better with TRBJ2-7, so the J call may be wrong. The CDR3 consists of 13 residues. Per germline, CDR1 MNHEY and CDR2 SVGAGI. In DNA, the CDR3 is TGTGCCAGCAGTTACGGACAGGGCGGCGAGCAGTACTTC. Amino acid sequence: CASSYGQGGEQYF.

The chain links TRBV6-6 to TRBJ1-5; D ambiguous. V was shortened by 7 bases and J by 5 bases, with 12 bases between the two germline ends. Germline lookup yields CDR1 MNHNY and CDR2 SVGAGI (reference sequence). The length of the CDR3 is 13 residues. Here the CDR3 reads CASTGSYHQPQHF. DNA for the CDR3: TGTGCCAGCACTGGCAGTTATCATCAGCCCCAGCATTTT.

The genes are TRBV9 and TRBJ1-3; TRBD1 matches 7 bases. The CDR3 covers 16 residues. Germline trimming cut 3 bases from V and 0 bases from J; bases unmatched to any gene: 6. Per germline, CDR1 SGDLS and CDR2 YYNGEE. The CDR3 reads CASSAQTGTSGNTIYF. CDR3 coding DNA: TGTGCCAGCAGCGCACAGACAGGGACCTCTGGAAACACCATATATTTT.

This clone was detected only once. V gene TRBV13 combines with J gene TRBJ2-3, with 7 bases identical to TRBD1. The junction had 12 bases not matched to a gene; V was cut back by 4 bases and J by 5 bases. This CDR3 has 16 amino acids. The germline CDR1 and CDR2 sequences are PRHDT and FYEKMQ (reference sequence). CDR3 amino acids: CASSSLRQGGEDTQYF. The CDR3 DNA is TGTGCCAGCAGCTCGCTACGACAGGGCGGAGAAGATACGCAGTATTTT. The complete variable domain, with remaining parts taken from reference TRBV13 and TRBJ2-3, reads AAGVIQSPRHLIKEKRETATLKCYPIPRHDTVYWYQQGPGQDPQFLISFYEKMQSDKGSIPDRFSAQQFSDYHSELNMSSLELGDSALYFCASSSLRQGGEDTQYFGPGTRLTVL.

The chain has TRBV7-9 and TRBJ2-7; 11 bases agree with TRBD1. Germline V gene lookup returns CDR1 SEHNR and CDR2 FQNEAQ (reference sequence). Trimming removed 5 bases from V and 4 bases from J; junction bases left unmatched: 7. The CDR3 covers 15 residues. Here the CDR3 reads CASSPGTGGAYEQYF. CDR3 coding DNA: TGTGCCAGCAGCCCCGGGACAGGGGGTGCGTACGAGCAGTACTTC.

The chain joins TRBV19 to TRBJ1-5; 9 bases are a match to TRBD1. Germline V gene data show CDR1 as LNHDA and CDR2 as SQIVND (reference sequence). The length of the CDR3 is 13 residues. J gave up 5 bases and V 8 bases, and 4 bases lay outside the gene matches. For the CDR3, the DNA is TGTGCCAGTGGGACAGGGTTTCATCAGCCCCAGCATTTT. Its protein is CASGTGFHQPQHF.

The V gene is TRBV7-6, the J gene TRBJ2-3, with D perhaps TRBD2 (6 bases). V was shortened by 4 bases and J by 6 bases, with 14 bases between the two germline ends. The CDR3 runs to 14 residues. The germline V gene has CDR1 SGHVS and CDR2 FNYEAQ. CDR3 bases: TGTGCCAGCAGCTCGCTGACTAGAGCGGATACGCAGTATTTT. Its protein is CASSSLTRADTQYF.

The V and J genes are TRBV2 and TRBJ1-2; TRBD1 might be the D (6 bases). Trimming cost V 6 bases and J 4 bases, with 15 bases left between them. The CDR3 is 14 residues long. The germline V gene encodes CDR1 SNHLY and CDR2 FYNNEI. In nucleotides, the CDR3 is TGTGCCAGCAGCAAGACAGGTCCCTTCTATGGCTACACCTTC. Its protein is CASSKTGPFYGYTF.

This clone was observed a few times. The V and J genes are TRBV29-1 and TRBJ1-1; D unclear. Trimming took off 3 bases at V and 3 bases at J, with 5 bases between the two ends. Per the germline V gene, CDR1 is SQVTM and CDR2 is ANQGSEA. This CDR3 has 11 residues. CDR3 region: CSVDGDTEAFF. CDR3 nucleotides: TGCAGCGTTGACGGGGACACTGAAGCTTTCTTT.